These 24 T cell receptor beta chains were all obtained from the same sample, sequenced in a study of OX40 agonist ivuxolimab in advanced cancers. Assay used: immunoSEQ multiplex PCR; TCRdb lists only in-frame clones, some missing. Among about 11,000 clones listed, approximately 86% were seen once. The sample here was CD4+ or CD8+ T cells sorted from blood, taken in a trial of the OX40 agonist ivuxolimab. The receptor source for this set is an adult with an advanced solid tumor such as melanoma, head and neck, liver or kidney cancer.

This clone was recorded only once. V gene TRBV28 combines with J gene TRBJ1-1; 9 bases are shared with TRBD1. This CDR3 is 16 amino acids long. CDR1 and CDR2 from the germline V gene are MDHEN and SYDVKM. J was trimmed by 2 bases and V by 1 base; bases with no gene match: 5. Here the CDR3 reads CASSLSVDRGNTEAFF. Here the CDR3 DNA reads TGTGCCAGCAGTTTATCTGTGGACAGGGGTAACACTGAAGCTTTCTTT.

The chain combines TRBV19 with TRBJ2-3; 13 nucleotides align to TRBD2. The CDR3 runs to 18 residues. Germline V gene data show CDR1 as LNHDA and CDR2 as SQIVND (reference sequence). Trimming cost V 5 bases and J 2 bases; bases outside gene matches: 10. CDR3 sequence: CASSSGTSGIHLTDTQYF. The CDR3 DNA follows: TGTGCCAGTAGTTCCGGGACTAGCGGGATCCACCTCACAGATACGCAGTATTTT.

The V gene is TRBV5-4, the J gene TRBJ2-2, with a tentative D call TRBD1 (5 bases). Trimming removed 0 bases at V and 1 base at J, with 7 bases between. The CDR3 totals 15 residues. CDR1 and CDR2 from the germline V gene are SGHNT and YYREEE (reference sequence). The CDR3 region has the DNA TGTGCCAGCAGCTTGGTTACAGGGAACACCGGGGAGCTGTTTTTT. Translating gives CASSLVTGNTGELFF.

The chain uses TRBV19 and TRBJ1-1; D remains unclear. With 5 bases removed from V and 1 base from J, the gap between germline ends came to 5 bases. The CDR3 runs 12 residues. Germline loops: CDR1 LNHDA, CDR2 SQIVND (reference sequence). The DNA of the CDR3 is TGTGCCAGTAGTGAGTGGAACACTGAAGCTTTCTTT. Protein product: CASSEWNTEAFF.

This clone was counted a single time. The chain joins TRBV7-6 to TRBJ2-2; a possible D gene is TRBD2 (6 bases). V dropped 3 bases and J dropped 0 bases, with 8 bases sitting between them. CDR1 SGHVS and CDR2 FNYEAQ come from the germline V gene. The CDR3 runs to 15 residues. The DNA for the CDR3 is TGTGCCAGCAGCTTTGGCGGGGCGAACACCGGGGAGCTGTTTTTT. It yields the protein CASSFGGANTGELFF.

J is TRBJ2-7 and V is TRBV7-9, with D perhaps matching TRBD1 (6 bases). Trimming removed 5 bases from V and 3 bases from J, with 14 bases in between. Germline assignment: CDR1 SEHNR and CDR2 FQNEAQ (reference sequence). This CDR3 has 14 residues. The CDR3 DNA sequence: TGTGCCAGCAGCCAACAGGGTCCGAACTACGAGCAGTACTTC. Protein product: CASSQQGPNYEQYF.

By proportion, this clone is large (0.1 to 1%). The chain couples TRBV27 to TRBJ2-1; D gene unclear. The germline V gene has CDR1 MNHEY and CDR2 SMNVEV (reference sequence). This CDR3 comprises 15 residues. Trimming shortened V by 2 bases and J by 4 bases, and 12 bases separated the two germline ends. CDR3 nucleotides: TGTGCCAGCAGTTTAGAGGTCGCGATTTACAATGAGCAGTTCTTC. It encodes CASSLEVAIYNEQFF.

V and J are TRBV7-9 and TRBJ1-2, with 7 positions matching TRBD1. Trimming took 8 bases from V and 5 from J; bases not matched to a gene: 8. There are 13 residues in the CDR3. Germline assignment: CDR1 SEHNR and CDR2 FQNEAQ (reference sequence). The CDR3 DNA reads TGTGCCAGCGGCCGACAGGGAGGATATGGCTACACCTTC. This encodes CASGRQGGYGYTF.

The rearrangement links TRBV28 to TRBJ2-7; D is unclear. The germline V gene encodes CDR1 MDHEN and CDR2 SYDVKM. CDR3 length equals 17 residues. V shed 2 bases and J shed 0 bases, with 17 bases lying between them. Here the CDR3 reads CASSLLSPIPYSYEQYF. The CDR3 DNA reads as TGTGCCAGCAGTTTACTGTCCCCGATCCCGTACTCCTACGAGCAGTACTTC.

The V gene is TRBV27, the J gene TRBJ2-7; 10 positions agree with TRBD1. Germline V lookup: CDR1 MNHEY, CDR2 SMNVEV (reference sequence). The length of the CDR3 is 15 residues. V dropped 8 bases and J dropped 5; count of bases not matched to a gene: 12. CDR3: CASGEVGTGAHEQYF. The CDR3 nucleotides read TGTGCCAGCGGGGAGGTGGGGACAGGGGCCCACGAGCAGTACTTC.

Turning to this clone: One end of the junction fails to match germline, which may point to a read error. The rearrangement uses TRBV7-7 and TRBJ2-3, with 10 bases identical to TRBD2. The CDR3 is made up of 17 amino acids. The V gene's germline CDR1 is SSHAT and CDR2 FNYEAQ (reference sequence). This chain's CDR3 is CASSLRWTSGSTDTQYF. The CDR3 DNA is TGTGCTAGCAGCCTACGGTGGACTAGCGGTAGCACAGATACGCAGTATTTT.

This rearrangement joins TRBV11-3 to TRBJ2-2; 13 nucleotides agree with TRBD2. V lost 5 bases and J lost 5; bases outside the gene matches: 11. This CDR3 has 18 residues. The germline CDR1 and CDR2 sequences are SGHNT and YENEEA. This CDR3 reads CASSPGLAGAKLTGELFF. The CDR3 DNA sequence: TGTGCCAGCAGCCCTGGACTAGCGGGAGCTAAACTGACCGGGGAGCTGTTTTTT. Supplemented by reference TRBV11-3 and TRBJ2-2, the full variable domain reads EAGVVQSPRYKIIEKKQPVAFWCNPISGHNTLYWYLQNLGQGPELLIRYENEEAVDDSQLPKDRFSAERLKGVDSTLKIQPAELGDSAVYLCASSPGLAGAKLTGELFFGEGSRLTVL.

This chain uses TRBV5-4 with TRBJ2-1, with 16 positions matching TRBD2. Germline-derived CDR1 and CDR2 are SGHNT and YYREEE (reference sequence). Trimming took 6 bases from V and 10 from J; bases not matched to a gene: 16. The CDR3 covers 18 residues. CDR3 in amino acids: CASTSSPAGLAGGNEQFF. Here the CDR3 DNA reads TGTGCCAGCACATCCTCACCTGCGGGACTAGCGGGAGGGAACGAGCAGTTCTTC.

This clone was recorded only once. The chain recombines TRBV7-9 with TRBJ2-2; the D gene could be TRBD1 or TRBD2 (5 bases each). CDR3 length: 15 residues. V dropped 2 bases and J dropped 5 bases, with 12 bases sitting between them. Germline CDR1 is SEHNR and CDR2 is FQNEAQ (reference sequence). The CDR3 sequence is CASSLLGDETGELFF. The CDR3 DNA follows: TGTGCCAGCAGCTTATTAGGGGACGAGACCGGGGAGCTGTTTTTT.

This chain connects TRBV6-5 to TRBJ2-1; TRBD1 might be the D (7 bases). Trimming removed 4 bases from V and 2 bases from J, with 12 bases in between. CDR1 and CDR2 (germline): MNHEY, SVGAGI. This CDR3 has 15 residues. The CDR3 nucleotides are TGTGCCAGCAGTTTTACAGGGGAGGCCTACAATGAGCAGTTCTTC. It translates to CASSFTGEAYNEQFF.

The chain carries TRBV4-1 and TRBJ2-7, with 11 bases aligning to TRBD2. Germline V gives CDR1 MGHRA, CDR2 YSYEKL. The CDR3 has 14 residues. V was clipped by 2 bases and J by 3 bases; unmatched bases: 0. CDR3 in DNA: TGCGCCAGCAGCCAAACTAGCGGGAGCTACGAGCAGTACTTC. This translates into CASSQTSGSYEQYF.

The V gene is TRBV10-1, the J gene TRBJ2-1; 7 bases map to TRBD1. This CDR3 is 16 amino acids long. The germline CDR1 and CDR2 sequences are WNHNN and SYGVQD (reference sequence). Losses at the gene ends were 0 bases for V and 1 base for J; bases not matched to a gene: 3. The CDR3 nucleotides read TGCGCCAGCAGTGAGTCCGGGACAGCTTCCTACAATGAGCAGTTCTTC. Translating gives CASSESGTASYNEQFF.

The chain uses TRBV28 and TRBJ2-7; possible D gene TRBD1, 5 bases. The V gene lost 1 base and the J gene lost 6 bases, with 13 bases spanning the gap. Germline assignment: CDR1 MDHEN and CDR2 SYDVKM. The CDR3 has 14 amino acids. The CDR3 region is CASSLSGRGLEQYF. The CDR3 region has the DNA TGTGCCAGCAGTTTATCCGGTAGGGGCCTCGAGCAGTACTTC.

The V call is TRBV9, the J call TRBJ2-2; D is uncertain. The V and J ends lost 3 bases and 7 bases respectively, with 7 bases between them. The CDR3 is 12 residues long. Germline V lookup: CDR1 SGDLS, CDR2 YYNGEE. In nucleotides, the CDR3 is TGTGCCAGCAGCGCCTGGGGCGGGGAGCTGTTTTTT. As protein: CASSAWGGELFF. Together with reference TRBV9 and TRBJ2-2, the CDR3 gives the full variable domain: DSGVTQTPKHLITATGQRVTLRCSPRSGDLSVYWYQQSLDQGLQFLIQYYNGEERAKGNILERFSAQQFPDLHSELNLSSLELGDSALYFCASSAWGGELFFGEGSRLTVL.

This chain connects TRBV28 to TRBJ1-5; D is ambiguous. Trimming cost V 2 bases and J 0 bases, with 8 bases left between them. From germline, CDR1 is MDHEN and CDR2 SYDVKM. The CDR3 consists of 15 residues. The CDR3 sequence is CASSLRVYSNQPQHF. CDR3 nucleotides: TGTGCCAGCAGTTTAAGGGTTTATAGCAATCAGCCCCAGCATTTT.

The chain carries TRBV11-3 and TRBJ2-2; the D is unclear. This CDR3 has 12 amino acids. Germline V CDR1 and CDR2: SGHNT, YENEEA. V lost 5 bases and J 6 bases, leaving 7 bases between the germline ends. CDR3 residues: CASSPAPGELFF. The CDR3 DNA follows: TGTGCCAGCAGCCCCGCCCCCGGGGAGCTGTTTTTT.

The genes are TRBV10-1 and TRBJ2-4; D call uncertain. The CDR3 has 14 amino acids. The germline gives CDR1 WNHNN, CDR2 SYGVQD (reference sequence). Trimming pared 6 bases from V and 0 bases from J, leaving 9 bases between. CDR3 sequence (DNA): TGCGCCAGCAGGACTGTCCTAGCCAAAAACATTCAGTACTTC. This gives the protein CASRTVLAKNIQYF.

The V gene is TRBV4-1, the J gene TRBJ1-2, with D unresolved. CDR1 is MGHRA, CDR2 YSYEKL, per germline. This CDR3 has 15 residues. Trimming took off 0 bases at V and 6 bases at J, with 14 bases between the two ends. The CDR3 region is CASSQDWPGGHGYTF. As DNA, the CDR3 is TGCGCCAGCAGCCAAGATTGGCCGGGAGGTCATGGCTACACCTTC.

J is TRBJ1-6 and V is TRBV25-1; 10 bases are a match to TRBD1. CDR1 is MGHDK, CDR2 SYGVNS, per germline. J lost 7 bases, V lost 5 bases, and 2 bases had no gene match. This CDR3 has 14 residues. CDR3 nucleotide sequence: TGTGCCAGCAGTTGGACAGGGGGAAATTCACCCCTCCACTTT. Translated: CASSWTGGNSPLHF.